Shown below are 29 T cell receptor beta chains from a single sample sequenced in a study of blood T cell repertoires in COVID-19. Clones were read by immunoSEQ multiplex PCR, and TCRdb kept only the in-frame ones, dropping some. The sample lists tens of thousands of clones, approximately 86% occurring once. Sequenced: peripheral blood. The origin of the receptors is a man aged 60 to 69 with active or convalescent COVID-19.

V usage is TRBV10-3 and J usage is TRBJ2-3, with unresolved D. The CDR3 has 13 residues. Trimming stripped 2 bases from V and 7 bases from J, with 10 bases between. Germline CDR1 and CDR2: ENHRY and SYGVKD. CDR3 sequence (DNA): TGTGCCATCAGTGAGGAGGTCAGAAATACGCAGTATTTT. As protein: CAISEEVRNTQYF.

The chain has TRBV6-1 and TRBJ1-2, with D hard to call. This CDR3 spans 13 amino acids. CDR1 and CDR2 from the germline V gene are MNHNS and SASEGT. Trimming took 2 bases from V and 3 from J, leaving 7 bases between them. CDR3 in amino acids: CASSELTDYGYTF. Here the CDR3 DNA reads TGTGCCAGCAGTGAATTAACTGACTATGGCTACACCTTC.

The chain links TRBV7-2 to TRBJ2-1; unclear D gene. Germline lookup yields CDR1 SGHTA and CDR2 FQGNSA. The CDR3 spans 12 residues. Trimming removed 1 base at V and 12 bases at J, with 10 bases between. CDR3: CASSLVLTSQFF. CDR3 DNA sequence: TGTGCCAGCAGCTTAGTCTTGACTTCGCAGTTCTTC. The full variable domain, with the rest looked up from reference TRBV7-2 and TRBJ2-1, is GAGVSQSPSNKVTEKGKDVELRCDPISGHTALYWYRQSLGQGLEFLIYFQGNSAPDKSGLPSDRFSAERTGGSVSTLTIQRTQQEDSAVYLCASSLVLTSQFFGPGTRLTVL.

The chain joins TRBV5-6 to TRBJ2-7, with D tentatively TRBD2 (5 bases). Trimming stripped 3 bases from V and 3 bases from J, with 16 bases between. Germline V gene sequence: CDR1 SGHDT, CDR2 YYEEEE. CDR3 length equals 15 residues. As DNA, the CDR3 is TGTGCCAGCAGCTCGGCCGACTACCGATACTACGAGCAGTACTTC. Protein product: CASSSADYRYYEQYF.

The rearrangement joins TRBV5-4 to TRBJ1-2, with D possibly being TRBD1 (6 bases). Germline V lookup: CDR1 SGHNT, CDR2 YYREEE (reference sequence). The CDR3 loop spans 13 amino acids. Trimming removed 4 bases at V and 2 bases at J, with 9 bases between. The CDR3 sequence: CASSRQANYGYTF. The CDR3 DNA follows: TGTGCCAGCAGCCGACAGGCCAACTATGGCTACACCTTC.

V gene TRBV9 combines with J gene TRBJ1-3; D gene unclear. The V gene's germline CDR1 is SGDLS and CDR2 YYNGEE. This CDR3 has 17 amino acids. V was cut by 4 bases and J by 7 bases, with 24 bases left in between. Written as DNA, the CDR3 is TGTGCCAGCAGCCCTCGAATCGAGGGATACGATAGGAACACCATATATTTT. Translated, it gives CASSPRIEGYDRNTIYF. Using reference TRBV9 and TRBJ1-3 for the parts outside the CDR3, the full variable domain is DSGVTQTPKHLITATGQRVTLRCSPRSGDLSVYWYQQSLDQGLQFLIQYYNGEERAKGNILERFSAQQFPDLHSELNLSSLELGDSALYFCASSPRIEGYDRNTIYFGEGSWLTVV.

The chain has TRBV7-6 and TRBJ2-3; D is uncertain. Deletions cut 4 bases from V and 0 bases from J, with 11 bases between. The germline gives CDR1 SGHVS, CDR2 FNYEAQ. CDR3 length: 15 residues. CDR3 amino acids: CASSYEYSSTDTQYF. CDR3 nucleotide sequence: TGTGCCAGCAGCTATGAGTACAGTAGCACAGATACGCAGTATTTT. Supplemented by reference TRBV7-6 and TRBJ2-3, the full variable domain reads GAGVSQSPRYKVTKRGQDVALRCDPISGHVSLYWYRQALGQGPEFLTYFNYEAQQDKSGLPNDRFSAERPEGSISTLTIQRTEQRDSAMYRCASSYEYSSTDTQYFGPGTRLTVL.

The rearrangement joins TRBV19 to TRBJ2-7; D possibly corresponds to TRBD1 (6 bases). There are 15 residues in the CDR3. The germline gives CDR1 LNHDA, CDR2 SQIVND (reference sequence). The V and J ends lost 1 base and 3 bases respectively, with 13 bases between them. For the CDR3, the DNA is TGTGCCAGTAGTATAGCAGGGGCCCCCAACTACGAGCAGTACTTC. Its protein product is CASSIAGAPNYEQYF.

This chain uses TRBV29-1 with TRBJ1-2; the match to TRBD1 covers 9 bases. Losses at the gene ends were 2 bases for V and 5 bases for J; bases not matched to a gene: 3. Germline CDR1 and CDR2: SQVTM and ANQGSEA. The CDR3 loop spans 13 amino acids. The CDR3 here is CSVEKDRGYGYTF. CDR3 DNA sequence: TGCAGCGTTGAAAAGGACAGGGGATATGGCTACACCTTC.

V is TRBV5-1 and J is TRBJ2-3, with 9 bases identical to TRBD2. V dropped 6 bases and J dropped 5; count of bases not matched to a gene: 7. CDR1 is SGHRS, CDR2 YFSETQ, per germline. The CDR3 contains 14 residues. The CDR3 sequence is CASKPLAGQDTQYF. The CDR3 nucleotides read TGCGCCAGCAAACCCCTAGCGGGACAAGATACGCAGTATTTT. The full variable domain, completed using reference TRBV5-1 and TRBJ2-3, is KAGVTQTPRYLIKTRGQQVTLSCSPISGHRSVSWYQQTPGQGLQFLFEYFSETQRNKGNFPGRFSGRQFSNSRSEMNVSTLELGDSALYLCASKPLAGQDTQYFGPGTRLTVL.

The gene calls are TRBV18 and TRBJ1-1, with TRBD1 matching over 9 bases. Per germline, CDR1 KGHSH and CDR2 LQKENI. The CDR3 runs 15 residues. J was trimmed by 0 bases and V by 2 bases; bases with no gene match: 1. CDR3 sequence reads: CASSPTGGLNTEAFF. CDR3 DNA: TGTGCCAGCTCACCAACAGGGGGCCTGAACACTGAAGCTTTCTTT.

This clone was seen a single time. V and J are TRBV6-5 and TRBJ1-5; 8 nucleotides match TRBD1. Trimming cost V 6 bases and J 2 bases; bases outside gene matches: 6. Germline values: CDR1 MNHEY, CDR2 SVGAGI. This CDR3 spans 15 amino acids. The CDR3 DNA reads TGTGCCAGCAGACGCGGACAGGGAGGCAATCAGCCCCAGCATTTT. It specifies CASRRGQGGNQPQHF.

This clone is a singleton in its sample. This sequence joins TRBV6-2 or TRBV6-3 and TRBJ2-3; D perhaps matches TRBD1 (7 bases). Per the germline V gene, CDR1 is MNHEY and CDR2 is SVGEGT. The V and J ends lost 2 bases and 4 bases respectively, with 13 bases between them. This CDR3 is built from 15 residues. The CDR3 sequence is CASSYARGAPDTQYF. For the CDR3, the DNA is TGTGCCAGCAGTTACGCCAGGGGGGCTCCAGATACGCAGTATTTT.

The chain recombines TRBV29-1 with TRBJ1-2, with D maybe TRBD1 (6 bases). CDR1 and CDR2 from the germline V gene are SQVTM and ANQGSEA. V lost 1 base, J lost 4 bases, and 16 bases lay in between. The CDR3 runs 15 residues. CDR3 region: CSVEGRQGIGYGYTF. In nucleotides, the CDR3 is TGCAGCGTTGAAGGTCGGCAGGGGATTGGCTATGGCTACACCTTC.

V gene TRBV10-3 combines with J gene TRBJ1-1, with D tentatively TRBD1 (6 bases). Germline V lookup: CDR1 ENHRY, CDR2 SYGVKD. CDR3 length: 16 amino acids. Trimming shortened V by 4 bases and J by 0 bases, and 15 bases separated the two germline ends. The CDR3 region has the DNA TGTGCCATCAGTGGCACAGGGTTCGGCTTGAACACTGAAGCTTTCTTT. Encoded protein: CAISGTGFGLNTEAFF.

This chain uses TRBV15 with TRBJ1-6, with a weak D call TRBD1 (5 bases). Looked up from germline, CDR1 is LNHNV and CDR2 is YYDKDF (reference sequence). This CDR3 is built from 14 residues. Trimming cost V 4 bases and J 10 bases, with 14 bases left between them. The CDR3, as DNA: TGTGCCACCAGCACGACAGCGGGGGAATCACCCCTCCACTTT. This translates into CATSTTAGESPLHF.

The chain has TRBV3-1 (or the pseudogene TRBV3-2) and TRBJ1-1, with a weak D call TRBD1 (5 bases). In germline, CDR1 is LGHDT, CDR2 YNNKEL (reference sequence). Trimming left V 2 bases short and J 2 bases short, with 6 bases between. CDR3 size: 13 residues. The CDR3 DNA sequence: TGTGCCAGCAGCCAACAGGGTAACACTGAAGCTTTCTTT. Translating gives CASSQQGNTEAFF.

This clone is a singleton in its sample. V and J are TRBV24-1 and TRBJ2-1; weak D call: TRBD1 (6 bases). This CDR3 has 16 amino acids. Trimming left V 3 bases short and J 2 bases short, with 13 bases between. Germline-derived CDR1 and CDR2 are KGHDR and SFDVKD. This CDR3 reads CATSDPGAPAYNEQFF. CDR3 sequence (DNA): TGTGCCACCAGTGATCCAGGGGCCCCGGCCTACAATGAGCAGTTCTTC.

This chain links TRBV18 with TRBJ2-2; maybe TRBD1 (5 bases). The CDR3 sequence is 14 residues long. V lost 6 bases to trimming and J lost 5 bases, with 13 bases between them. CDR1 and CDR2 (germline): KGHSH, LQKENI. For the CDR3, the DNA is TGTGCCAGCTCCACACAGGTTGGGACCGGGGAGCTGTTTTTT. The encoded protein is CASSTQVGTGELFF. Complete variable domain (other parts from reference TRBV18 and TRBJ2-2): NAGVMQNPRHLVRRRGQEARLRCSPMKGHSHVYWYRQLPEEGLKFMVYLQKENIIDESGMPKERFSAEFPKEGPSILRIQQVVRGDSAAYFCASSTQVGTGELFFGEGSRLTVL.

This chain connects TRBV28 to TRBJ2-7, with 9 bases matching TRBD1. The CDR3 has 16 residues. Germline V gene data show CDR1 as MDHEN and CDR2 as SYDVKM. The V segment lost 5 bases and the J segment 6 bases; nucleotides outside the gene matches: 14. CDR3 coding DNA: TGTGCCAGCAGTCTCGCGCCGGGACAGGGATATCGCGAGCAGTACTTC. Protein product: CASSLAPGQGYREQYF.

The chain carries TRBV4-2 and TRBJ2-6; D ambiguous. Looked up from germline, CDR1 is LGHNA and CDR2 is YNFKEQ. The length of the CDR3 is 17 residues. V lost 0 bases and J lost 4, with 13 bases in between. CDR3 sequence reads: CASSQDPRPLGANVLTF. As DNA, the CDR3 is TGTGCCAGCAGCCAAGATCCTAGGCCTTTAGGGGCCAACGTCCTGACTTTC.

This chain connects TRBV6-5 to TRBJ1-1; D gene uncertain. V gave up 2 bases and J gave up 6 bases, with 10 bases separating them. There are 13 residues in the CDR3. Germline CDR1 reads MNHEY; CDR2 reads SVGAGI. The CDR3 loop reads CASSYGGFAEAFF. CDR3 coding DNA: TGTGCCAGCAGTTACGGAGGTTTCGCTGAAGCTTTCTTT.

CDR3 amino acids: CASSHRQGATDTQYF. The CDR3 DNA reads TGTGCCAGCAGCCATCGACAGGGGGCTACAGATACGCAGTATTTT. The V and J genes are TRBV11-3 and TRBJ2-3; TRBD1 matches at 10 bases. Germline CDR1 SGHNT, CDR2 YENEEA. After removal of 5 bases from V and 3 bases from J, the junction contained 5 bases not matched to a gene. This CDR3 is 15 amino acids long.

The chain employs TRBV10-2 and TRBJ2-7; 10 bases are shared with TRBD1. Germline CDR1 and CDR2: WSHSY and SAAADI. The CDR3 has 16 amino acids. V gave up 8 bases and J gave up 4 bases; unmatched junction bases: 14. The CDR3 DNA reads as TGCGCCAGCTGTGGGGGAGGGACAGGGGCCGGGTACGAGCAGTACTTC. It specifies CASCGGGTGAGYEQYF.

The J gene is TRBJ1-4, the V gene TRBV20-1; D is unclear. Trimming left V 5 bases short and J 11 bases short, with 9 bases between. The CDR3 is 10 amino acids. Germline-derived CDR1 and CDR2 are DFQATT and SNEGSKA (reference sequence). The CDR3 spells CSADFGKLFF. The CDR3 coding sequence is TGCAGTGCTGATTTCGGGAAACTGTTTTTT.

This chain links TRBV21-1 with TRBJ2-7; the tabulated D call, TRBD2, remains unverified against the DNA. TRBV21-1 is annotated as a pseudogene. The CDR3 totals 19 residues. For the CDR3, the DNA is TGTGCCAGCAGCAAACTAGCGGGGGGTAAAGCGTTGATGGTCTACGAGCAGTACTTC. It specifies CASSKLAGGKALMVYEQYF.

V is TRBV19 and J is TRBJ1-6; D remains unclear. This CDR3 comprises 13 residues. Trimming cost V 4 bases and J 7 bases, with 8 bases left between them. CDR1 is LNHDA, CDR2 SQIVND, per germline (reference sequence). The CDR3 is CASSTPGNSPLHF. The CDR3 DNA is TGTGCCAGTAGTACTCCAGGAAATTCACCCCTCCACTTT.

This sequence joins TRBV11-3 and TRBJ2-3; TRBD1 matches 9 bases. The CDR3 has 13 residues. The V gene end was trimmed by 3 bases and the J gene end by 6 bases; junction bases not matched to a gene: 1. Germline CDR1 SGHNT, CDR2 YENEEA. The CDR3 protein is CASSLGQGDTQYF. The DNA of the CDR3 is TGTGCCAGCAGCTTGGGACAGGGCGATACGCAGTATTTT.

The chain links TRBV7-2 to TRBJ2-1; TRBD1 agrees at 7 bases. V trimming: 4 bases; J trimming: 8 bases; junction bases outside the gene matches: 2. Germline lookup yields CDR1 SGHTA and CDR2 FQGNSA. This CDR3 has 12 amino acids. The CDR3 DNA is TGTGCCAGCAGCTCACAGGGGTATGAGCAGTTCTTC. This gives the protein CASSSQGYEQFF.